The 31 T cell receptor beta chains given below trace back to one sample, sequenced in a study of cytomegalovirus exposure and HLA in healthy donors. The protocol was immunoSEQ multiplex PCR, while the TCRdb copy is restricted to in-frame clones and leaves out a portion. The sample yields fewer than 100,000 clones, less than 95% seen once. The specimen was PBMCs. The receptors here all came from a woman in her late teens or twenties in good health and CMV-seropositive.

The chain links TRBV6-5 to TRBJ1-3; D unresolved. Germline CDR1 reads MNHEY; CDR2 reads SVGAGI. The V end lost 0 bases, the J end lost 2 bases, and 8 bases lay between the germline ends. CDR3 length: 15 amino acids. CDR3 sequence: CASSYSAGTGNTIYF. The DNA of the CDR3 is TGTGCCAGCAGTTACTCTGCGGGGACTGGAAACACCATATATTTT.

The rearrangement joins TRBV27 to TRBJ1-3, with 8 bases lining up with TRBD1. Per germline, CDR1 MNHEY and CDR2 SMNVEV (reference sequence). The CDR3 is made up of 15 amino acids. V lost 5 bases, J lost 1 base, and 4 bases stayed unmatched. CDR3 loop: CASSPWTGSGNTIYF. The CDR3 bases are TGTGCCAGCAGTCCGTGGACAGGGTCTGGAAACACCATATATTTT.

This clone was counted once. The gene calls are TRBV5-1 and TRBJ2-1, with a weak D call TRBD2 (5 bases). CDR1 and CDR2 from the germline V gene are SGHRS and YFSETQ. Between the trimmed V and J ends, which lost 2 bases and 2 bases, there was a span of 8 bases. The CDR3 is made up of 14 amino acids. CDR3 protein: CASSLTGTYNEQFF. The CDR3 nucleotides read TGCGCCAGCAGCTTAACGGGGACCTACAATGAGCAGTTCTTC.

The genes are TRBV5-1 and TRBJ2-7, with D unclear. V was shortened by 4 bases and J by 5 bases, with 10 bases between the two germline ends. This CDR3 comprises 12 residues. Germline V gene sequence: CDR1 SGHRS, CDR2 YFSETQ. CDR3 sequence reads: CASSPTVNEQYF. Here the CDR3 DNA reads TGCGCCAGCAGCCCCACAGTTAACGAGCAGTACTTC.

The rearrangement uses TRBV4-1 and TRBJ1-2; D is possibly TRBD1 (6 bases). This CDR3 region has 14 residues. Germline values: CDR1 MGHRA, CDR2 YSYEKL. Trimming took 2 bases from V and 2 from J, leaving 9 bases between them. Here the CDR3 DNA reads TGCGCCAGCAGCCAACAGGGGACCAACTATGGCTACACCTTC. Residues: CASSQQGTNYGYTF.

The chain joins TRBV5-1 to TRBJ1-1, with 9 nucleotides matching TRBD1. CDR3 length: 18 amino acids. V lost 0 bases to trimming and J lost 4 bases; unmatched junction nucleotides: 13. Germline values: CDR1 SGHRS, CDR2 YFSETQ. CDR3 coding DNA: TGCGCCAGCAGCTTGGGGAACGACAGGGGGTTTTTGTTCACTGAAGCTTTCTTT. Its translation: CASSLGNDRGFLFTEAFF.

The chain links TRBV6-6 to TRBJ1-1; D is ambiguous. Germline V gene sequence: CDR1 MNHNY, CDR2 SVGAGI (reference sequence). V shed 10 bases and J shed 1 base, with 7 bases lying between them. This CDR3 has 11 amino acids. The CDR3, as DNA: TGTGCCACTGACTGGAACACTGAAGCTTTCTTT. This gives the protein CATDWNTEAFF.

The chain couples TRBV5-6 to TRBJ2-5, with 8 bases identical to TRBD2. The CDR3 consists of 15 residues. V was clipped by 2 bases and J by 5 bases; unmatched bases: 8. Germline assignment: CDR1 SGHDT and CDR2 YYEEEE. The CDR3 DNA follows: TGTGCCAGCAGCTTAACAGGGACTAGTTGGGAGACCCAGTACTTC. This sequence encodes CASSLTGTSWETQYF.

The CDR3 nucleotides read TGTGCCAGCAGCCTAGGACAGATTAATTCACCCCTCCACTTT. Its protein product is CASSLGQINSPLHF. This rearrangement joins TRBV7-2 to TRBJ1-6; a weak D match, TRBD1 (6 bases). V gave up 5 bases and J gave up 6 bases, with 11 bases separating them. Looked up from germline, CDR1 is SGHTA and CDR2 is FQGNSA. The length of the CDR3 is 14 residues. The variable domain in full, completed from reference TRBV7-2 and TRBJ1-6, reads GAGVSQSPSNKVTEKGKDVELRCDPISGHTALYWYRQSLGQGLEFLIYFQGNSAPDKSGLPSDRFSAERTGGSVSTLTIQRTQQEDSAVYLCASSLGQINSPLHFGNGTRLTVT.

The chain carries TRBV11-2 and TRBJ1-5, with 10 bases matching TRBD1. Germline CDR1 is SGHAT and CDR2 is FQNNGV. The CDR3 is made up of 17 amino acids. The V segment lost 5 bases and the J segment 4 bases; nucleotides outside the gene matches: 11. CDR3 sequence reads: CASSAYSGTGVNQPQHF. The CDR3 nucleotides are TGTGCCAGCAGCGCATATTCCGGGACAGGGGTAAATCAGCCCCAGCATTTT.

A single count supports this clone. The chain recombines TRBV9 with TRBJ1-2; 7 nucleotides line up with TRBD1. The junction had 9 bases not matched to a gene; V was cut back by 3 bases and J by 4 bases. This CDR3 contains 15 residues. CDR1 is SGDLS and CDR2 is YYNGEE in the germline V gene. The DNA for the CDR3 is TGTGCCAGCAGCGAGGGGGCGGTTGGGAGCTATGGCTACACCTTC. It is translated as CASSEGAVGSYGYTF.

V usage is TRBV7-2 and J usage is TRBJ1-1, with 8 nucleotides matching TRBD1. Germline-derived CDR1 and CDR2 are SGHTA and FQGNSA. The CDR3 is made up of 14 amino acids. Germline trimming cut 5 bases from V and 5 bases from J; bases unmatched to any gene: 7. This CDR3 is CASSSTGGGTEAFF. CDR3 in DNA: TGTGCCAGCAGCAGTACAGGGGGGGGAACTGAAGCTTTCTTT.

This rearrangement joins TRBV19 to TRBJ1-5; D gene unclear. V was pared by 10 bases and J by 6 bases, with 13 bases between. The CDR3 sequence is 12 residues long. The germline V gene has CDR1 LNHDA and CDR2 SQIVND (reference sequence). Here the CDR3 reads CATFEGGQPQHF. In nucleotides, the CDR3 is TGTGCCACCTTCGAGGGTGGTCAGCCCCAGCATTTT.

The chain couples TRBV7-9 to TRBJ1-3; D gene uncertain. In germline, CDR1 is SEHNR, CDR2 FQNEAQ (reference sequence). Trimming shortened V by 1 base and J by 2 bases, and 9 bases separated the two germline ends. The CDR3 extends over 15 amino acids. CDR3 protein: CASSLDEVPGNTIYF. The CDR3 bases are TGTGCCAGCAGCTTAGATGAGGTACCTGGAAACACCATATATTTT.

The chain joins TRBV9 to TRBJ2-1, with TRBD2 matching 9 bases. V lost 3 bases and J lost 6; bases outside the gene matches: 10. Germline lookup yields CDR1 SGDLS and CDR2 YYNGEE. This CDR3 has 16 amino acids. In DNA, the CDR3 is TGTGCCAGCAGCGACCAGACTAGCGGCCCTCGCAATGAGCAGTTCTTC. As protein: CASSDQTSGPRNEQFF. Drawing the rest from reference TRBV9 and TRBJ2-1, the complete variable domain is DSGVTQTPKHLITATGQRVTLRCSPRSGDLSVYWYQQSLDQGLQFLIQYYNGEERAKGNILERFSAQQFPDLHSELNLSSLELGDSALYFCASSDQTSGPRNEQFFGPGTRLTVL.

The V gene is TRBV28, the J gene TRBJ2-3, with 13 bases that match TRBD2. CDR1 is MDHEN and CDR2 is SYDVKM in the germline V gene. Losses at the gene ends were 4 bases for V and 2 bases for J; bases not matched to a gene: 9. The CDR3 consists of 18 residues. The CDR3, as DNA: TGTGCCAGCAGTTCGAGACTAGCGGGGGGACCCTACACAGATACGCAGTATTTT. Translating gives CASSSRLAGGPYTDTQYF.

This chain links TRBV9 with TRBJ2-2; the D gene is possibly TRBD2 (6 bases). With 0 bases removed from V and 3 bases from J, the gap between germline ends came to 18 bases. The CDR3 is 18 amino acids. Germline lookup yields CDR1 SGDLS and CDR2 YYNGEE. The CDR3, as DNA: TGTGCCAGCAGCGTAGAGTCTGGGGGAGGTGTGGACACCGGGGAGCTGTTTTTT. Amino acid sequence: CASSVESGGGVDTGELFF.

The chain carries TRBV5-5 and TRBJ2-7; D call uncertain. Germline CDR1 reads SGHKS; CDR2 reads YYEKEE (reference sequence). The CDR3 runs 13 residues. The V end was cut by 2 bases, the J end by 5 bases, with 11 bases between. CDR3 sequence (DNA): TGTGCCAGCAGCTTTGCATTACCGGACGAGCAGTACTTC. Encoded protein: CASSFALPDEQYF. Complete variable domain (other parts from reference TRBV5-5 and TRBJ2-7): DAGVTQSPTHLIKTRGQQVTLRCSPISGHKSVSWYQQVLGQGPQFIFQYYEKEERGRGNFPDRFSARQFPNYSSELNVNALLLGDSALYLCASSFALPDEQYFGPGTRLTVT.

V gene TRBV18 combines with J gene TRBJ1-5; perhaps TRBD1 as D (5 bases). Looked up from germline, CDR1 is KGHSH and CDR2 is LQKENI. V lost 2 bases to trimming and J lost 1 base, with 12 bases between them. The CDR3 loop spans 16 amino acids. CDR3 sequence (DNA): TGTGCCAGCTCACCAGGGAGGGGAGAGAGCAATCAGCCCCAGCATTTT. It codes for CASSPGRGESNQPQHF. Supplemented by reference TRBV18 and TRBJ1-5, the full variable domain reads NAGVMQNPRHLVRRRGQEARLRCSPMKGHSHVYWYRQLPEEGLKFMVYLQKENIIDESGMPKERFSAEFPKEGPSILRIQQVVRGDSAAYFCASSPGRGESNQPQHFGDGTRLSIL.

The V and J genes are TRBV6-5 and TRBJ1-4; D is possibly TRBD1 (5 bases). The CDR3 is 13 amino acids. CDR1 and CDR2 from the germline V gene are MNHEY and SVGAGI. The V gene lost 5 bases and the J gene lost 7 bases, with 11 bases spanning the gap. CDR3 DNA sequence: TGTGCCAGCAGTCAGGGAAGAATTGAAAAACTGTTTTTT. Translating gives CASSQGRIEKLFF.

The CDR3 DNA follows: TGTGCCAGCAGTTCTAGGTTTCCTACGGGTGAGCAGTTCTTC. The encoded protein is CASSSRFPTGEQFF. The chain recombines TRBV28 with TRBJ2-1, with no clear D. Germline CDR1 and CDR2: MDHEN and SYDVKM. The V end lost 4 bases, the J end lost 9 bases, and 16 bases lay between the germline ends. CDR3 length: 14 amino acids.

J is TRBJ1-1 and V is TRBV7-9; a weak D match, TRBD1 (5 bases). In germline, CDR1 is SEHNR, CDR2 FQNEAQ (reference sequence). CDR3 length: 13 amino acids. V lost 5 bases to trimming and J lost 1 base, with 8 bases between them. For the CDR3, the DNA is TGTGCCAGCAGCCCCCAGGGGAACACTGAAGCTTTCTTT. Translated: CASSPQGNTEAFF.

CDR3 sequence (DNA): TGTGCCAGCAGCCAGGACAGGGGGCTCGAGCAGTACTTC. Protein: CASSQDRGLEQYF. The chain uses TRBV7-2 and TRBJ2-7, with TRBD1 matching 11 bases. V shed 5 bases and J 6 bases; nucleotides not matched to a gene: 3. This CDR3 region has 13 residues. Looked up from germline, CDR1 is SGHTA and CDR2 is FQGNSA.

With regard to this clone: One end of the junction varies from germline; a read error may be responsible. The CDR3 DNA is TGTGCCAGTAGTTCCCCCGGGACAGGGTCTAATTATGGCTACACCTTC. Amino acids: CASSSPGTGSNYGYTF. This rearrangement joins TRBV19 to TRBJ1-2; TRBD1 matches at 9 bases. The CDR3 contains 16 residues. Looked up from germline, CDR1 is LNHDA and CDR2 is SQIVND (reference sequence).

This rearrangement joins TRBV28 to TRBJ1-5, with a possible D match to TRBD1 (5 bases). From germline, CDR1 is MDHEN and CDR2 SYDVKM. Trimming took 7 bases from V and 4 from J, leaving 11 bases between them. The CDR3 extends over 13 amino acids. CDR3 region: CASMGHRNQPQHF. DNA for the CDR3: TGTGCCAGCATGGGGCACCGAAATCAGCCCCAGCATTTT.

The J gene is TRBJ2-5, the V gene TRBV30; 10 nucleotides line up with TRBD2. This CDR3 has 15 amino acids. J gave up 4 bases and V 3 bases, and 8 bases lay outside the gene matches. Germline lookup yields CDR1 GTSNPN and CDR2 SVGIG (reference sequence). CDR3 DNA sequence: TGTGCCTGGAGCCAGGCCCTAGCGGGAGTAGAGACCCAGTACTTC. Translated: CAWSQALAGVETQYF.

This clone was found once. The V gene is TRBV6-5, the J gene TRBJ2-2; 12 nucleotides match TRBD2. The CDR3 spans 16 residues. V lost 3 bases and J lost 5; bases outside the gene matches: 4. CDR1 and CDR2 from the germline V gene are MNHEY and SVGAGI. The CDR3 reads CASSYLAGGQTGELFF. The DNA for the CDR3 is TGTGCCAGCAGTTATCTAGCGGGAGGGCAAACCGGGGAGCTGTTTTTT.

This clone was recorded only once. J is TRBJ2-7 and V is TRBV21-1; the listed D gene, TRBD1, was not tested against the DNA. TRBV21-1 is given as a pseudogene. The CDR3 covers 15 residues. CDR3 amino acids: CASSSKRTGAGEQYF. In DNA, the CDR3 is TGTGCCAGCAGCTCGAAAAGGACAGGGGCGGGAGAGCAGTACTTC.

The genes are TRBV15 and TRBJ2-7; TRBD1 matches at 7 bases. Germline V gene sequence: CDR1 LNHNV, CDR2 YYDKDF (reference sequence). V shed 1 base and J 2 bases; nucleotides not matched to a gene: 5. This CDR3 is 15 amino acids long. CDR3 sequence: CATSRGEQGPYEQYF. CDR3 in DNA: TGTGCCACCAGCAGAGGTGAACAGGGGCCCTACGAGCAGTACTTC.

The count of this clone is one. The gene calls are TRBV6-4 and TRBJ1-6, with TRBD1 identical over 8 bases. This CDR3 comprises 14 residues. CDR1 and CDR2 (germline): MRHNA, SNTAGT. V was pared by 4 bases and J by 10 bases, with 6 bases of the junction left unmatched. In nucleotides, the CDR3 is TGTGCCAGCAGTGTCTCCCCAGGGGGCTCACCCCTCCACTTT. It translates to CASSVSPGGSPLHF.

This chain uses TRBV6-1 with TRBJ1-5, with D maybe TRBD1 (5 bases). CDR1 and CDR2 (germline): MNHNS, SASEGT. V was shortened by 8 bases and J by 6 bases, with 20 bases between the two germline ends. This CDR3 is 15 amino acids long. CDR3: CASDRAWGVGQPQHF. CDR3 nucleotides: TGTGCCAGCGATAGAGCCTGGGGGGTGGGTCAGCCCCAGCATTTT.